This paragraph covers one TCR beta chain sequence. This record comes from a study of Ad26.COV2.S vaccination and SARS-CoV-2 variants. Treatment here: some 19 received Ad26.COV2.S at low or high dose, single or two shots; several received placebo; per-sample allocation not given. The samples were gathered on day 63 after the first injection of vaccine or placebo. J was trimmed by 7 bases and V by 2 bases; bases with no gene match: 1. Germline V gene data show CDR1 as SEHNR and CDR2 as FQNEAQ (reference sequence). The CDR3 length is 13 residues. Data came from immunoSEQ multiplex PCR; TCRdb stores just in-frame clones and leaves some out. The table has some 340,000 clones, 86% seen once.

The TCR comes from a person aged 18-60 years who received the Ad26.COV2.S COVID-19 vaccine or a placebo. Sample: peripheral blood, taken in a trial of Ad26.COV2.S vaccine versus placebo. The chain links TRBV7-9 to TRBJ1-5; 8 bases are shared with TRBD1. The CDR3, as DNA: TGTGCCAGCAGCTTAACAGGGGGGCAGCCCCAGCATTTT. It yields the protein CASSLTGGQPQHF. Filled out from reference TRBV7-9 and TRBJ1-5, the complete variable domain reads DTGVSQNPRHKITKRGQNVTFRCDPISEHNRLYWYRQTLGQGPEFLTYFQNEAQLEKSRLLSDRFSAERPKGSFSTLEIQRTEQGDSAMYLCASSLTGGQPQHFGDGTRLSIL.